This T cell receptor beta chain is from a study of regulatory T cells in long-lasting Graves disease. The authors built TCR beta libraries using iRepertoire HTBI primers and Arm-PCR of CDR3 regions. MiXCR, run by TCRdb on the multiplex PCR reads, gives a single entry per CDR3 protein. The data hold about 560,000 distinct CDR3 sequences, with 16% observed a single time. The CDR3 extends over 11 amino acids. The V gene's germline CDR1 is SEHNR and CDR2 FQNEAQ (reference sequence). Trimming removed 3 bases at V and 9 bases at J, with 6 bases between. Time point of the sample: newly diagnosed GD, antithyroid drugs for less than 3 months. Construction of the TCR library relied on RNA isolated from PBMCs. EDTA tubes collected 9 to 9.5 milliliters of peripheral blood. The data were also submitted as part of a second study, on T cells in Graves' hyperthyroidism and ophthalmopathy.

The chain employs TRBV7-9 and TRBJ2-1; D remains ambiguous. The clonotype originates from a man aged 18 to 30 with Graves disease. The specimen comprised peripheral blood mononuclear cells (PBMCs), sampled at new diagnosis, from a patient treated with antithyroid drugs. DNA for the CDR3: TGTGCCAGCAGCTTTGAATTTGAGCAGTTCTTC. Translation: CASSFEFEQFF.